This T cell receptor beta chain was identified in a study of CD8+CD57+ T cells in acquired aplastic anemia. About the research overall: Sorted CD4+ and CD8+ cells yielded roughly 3.2 ug of DNA on average. Findings of the study overall: Patients and controls turned out to have 25 to 35 CD8+ CDR3 sequences in common. Between patients and controls, CD8+ Simpson's diversity did not vary significantly.

A remark on this clonotype: Its antigen remains unidentified.

Patients included in sequencing had previously demonstrated CD8+CD57+ cell expansion by flow cytometry. The CDR3 loop spans 16 amino acids. Trimming cost V 0 bases and J 3 bases; bases outside gene matches: 5. CDR1 and CDR2 (germline): SGHRS, YFSETQ. Profiles of TCR beta VDJ and CDR3 were generated from a genomic DNA template. TCRdb recomputed calls from the reads with MiXCR, one row per CDR3 protein. The sample records roughly 250,000 distinct CDR3 sequences, approximately 86% being singletons. The V and J genes are TRBV5-1 and TRBJ2-1, with 8 bases fitting TRBD2. The receptor's source is a human donor with aplastic anemia. Specimen: sorted CD4+, CD8+, or CD8+CD57+ T cells (not recorded which) from PBMCs. The CDR3 region has the DNA TGCGCCAGCAGCTTGGGAGCGGGAGCGCACTACAATGAGCAGTTCTTC. As protein: CASSLGAGAHYNEQFF.